This TCR beta chain was profiled in a study of beta chain features in type 1 diabetes (dated by TCRdb to 2016 to 2018). Study-wide context: Mean age, gender distribution, total cell number and subset yield did not differ between patients and healthy donors. Regulatory and stem cell-like memory subsets were isolated from only 8 patients and roughly 8 healthy donors, whereas naive and central memory subsets came from all 28 donors. A total of 90 million to 140 million sorted cells were examined across all samples, and RNA yield correlated strongly with the number of cells per subset. The study compared the TCRB repertoires of sorted circulating CD4+ T cell subsets in recently diagnosed type 1 diabetes patients with those in matched healthy donors. What the work shows at the level of the full study, not this receptor alone: In all four CD4+ subsets, TCRB CDR3 length was moderately but significantly shorter in type 1 diabetes patients. The naive, central memory and regulatory TCRB repertoires appeared to resemble one another more closely among patients than among healthy donors. Shorter templates might have been favored by PCR, but patient and control samples were amplified and corrected together, so both groups would have been affected equally by any skew. Patients with type 1 diabetes made fewer insertions and deleted more nucleotides at VDJ recombination sites, implying thymic rearrangement abnormalities. HLA sub-analyses involved small numbers of individuals, so any influence of HLA type on TCRB rearrangement remained unresolved. Because cDNA was sequenced instead of genomic DNA, highly expressing activated cells could be over-represented, though the groups showed no difference in activation or CD3 levels.

From each donor, a single peripheral blood sample of approximately 120 mL on average was drawn into heparinised tubes. A BD FACSAria II and a panel including CD45RO, CCR7, CD25, CD127, CD95 and CD27 were used to sort naive, central memory, regulatory and stem cell-like memory CD4+ T cells. Every sorted population had a purity above 98%. PBMCs were isolated right away by Lymphoprep density gradient centrifugation and were stained directly, without culture. To minimize batch effects, samples were stained and sorted in pairs, one healthy donor with one patient per experiment. With respect to this clone: The antigen this receptor binds is unknown. Base qualities were left out, and no much larger clone turns up one base away.

The entire amount of isolated RNA was reverse transcribed using the High Capacity cDNA Reverse Transcription Kit, so the sequenced TCRB transcripts were expressed ones. Deep immunoSEQ sequencing was performed on naive, central memory and regulatory T cell samples, with an average of roughly 3.5 million total reads per sample. After sorted cells were lysed in RLT buffer, RNA was extracted with DNase-treated RNeasy Micro or Mini kits, with the choice depending on cell number. Each cell subset was processed separately to prevent cross-contamination, with patient and healthy donor samples processed together. Using the immunoSEQ multiplex PCR, TCRB sequences were amplified from cDNA into 87-bp fragments spanning the CDR3 region. Sequencing of the amplicons was done on the Illumina HiSeq platform. In the authors' own workflow: PCR bias was computationally corrected using synthetic template baselines, reads within Hamming distance 2 were collapsed, and singletons that could not be merged were discarded. Reads were aligned against IMGT so that V, D and J genes, CDR3 length and insertions or deletions at six rearrangement sites could be assigned. Within each subset, clonotype counts were normalized to the number of sorted cells before true diversity and Gini coefficients were calculated with the tcR R package. Repertoire sharing was quantified using the overlap coefficient calculated on TCRB nucleotide sequences. Out-of-frame TCRB sequences from naive cells were analyzed as a proxy for the pre-selection repertoire. TCRdb retrieved this table from immuneACCESS and kept in-frame rearrangements only. Not all clones are present; in checked studies, unresolved V genes account for under half, and no reason is known for the remainder. Clone size and the V and J calls come from that table; the DNA yielded D and trimming. The sample data list a few hundred thousand clones, and under 13% of these were observed just once. Around 0.015% of the sample is taken by the ten largest.

The specimen sequenced was naive CD4+ T cells from blood. In the paper's terms, the cell subset or site label means: true naive CD4+ T cells. The TCR comes from a man younger than 40 with type 1 diabetes.

The CDR3 protein is CASSTGTPAYEQYF. The DNA sequence is as follows: TGTGCCAGTAGTACCGGGACACCCGCCTACGAGCAGTACTTC. The sequence is built from TRBV19 and TRBJ2-7; TRBD1 is a possible D gene, resting on 6 matching bases. Taken from cysteine to phenylalanine, the CDR3 has 14 residues. Only CDR3 DNA is held: 42 bases, read in frame from base 1. Between the V and J ends, shortened by 4 bases and 2 bases respectively, the junction contains 12 bases. The germline V gene (reference sequence) specifies LNHDA as CDR1 and SQIVND as CDR2.